One and the same sample provided the 30 T cell receptor beta chains below, sequenced in a study of T cells in Graves' hyperthyroidism and ophthalmopathy. There were TCR beta CDR3 regions amplified from RNA transcripts. A set of HTBI primers served as the primers for a first-round RT-PCR of the TCR CDR3. TCRdb re-derived calls from the multiplex PCR reads in MiXCR, one entry per CDR3 protein. The sample shows around 600,000 distinct CDR3 sequences, approximately 15% of them seen only once. The sequencing sample was made of blood. These receptor sequences come from a woman aged 45-65 years with Graves' ophthalmopathy.

This clonotype was detected a few times. The J gene is TRBJ2-1, the V gene TRBV5-4, with TRBD1 as a possible D gene (5 bases). The V end was cut by 0 bases, the J end by 7 bases, with 14 bases between. The CDR3 length is 15 residues. Germline CDR1 is SGHNT and CDR2 is YYREEE (reference sequence). CDR3 coding DNA: TGTGCCAGCAGCTTGGAGCAGTTCAGGGCGAATGAGCAGTTCTTC. It translates to CASSLEQFRANEQFF.

Many counts were recorded for this clonotype. V usage is TRBV7-6 and J usage is TRBJ2-7; maybe TRBD1 (6 bases). The CDR3 extends over 15 amino acids. Germline CDR1 is SGHVS and CDR2 is FNYEAQ. V shed 5 bases and J shed 2 bases, with 16 bases lying between them. This CDR3 is CASSNTFQGTYEQYF. CDR3 sequence (DNA): TGTGCCAGCAGCAACACCTTCCAGGGGACCTACGAGCAGTACTTC.

This clonotype was observed many times. This chain links TRBV5-1 with TRBJ2-5; 13 bases align to TRBD2. V gave up 4 bases and J gave up 2 bases; unmatched junction bases: 5. The CDR3 spans 16 residues. Germline loops: CDR1 SGHRS, CDR2 YFSETQ. The CDR3 loop is CASSDGTSGTQETQYF. The CDR3 bases are TGCGCCAGCAGCGACGGGACTAGCGGGACTCAAGAGACCCAGTACTTC.

In its sample, this clonotype was seen many times. This chain joins TRBV24-1 and TRBJ1-1; D might be TRBD1 (6 bases). The CDR3 loop spans 14 amino acids. Germline lookup yields CDR1 KGHDR and CDR2 SFDVKD. The germline V and J ends were trimmed by 3 bases and 7 bases, with 14 bases remaining between them. In DNA form, the CDR3 reads TGTGCCACCAGTGATCCCGCGAGGGGGTTTGAAGCTTTCTTT. Amino acid sequence: CATSDPARGFEAFF.

This clonotype was detected a few times. The J gene is TRBJ1-2, the V gene TRBV19; 9 bases line up with TRBD1. This CDR3 comprises 13 residues. The ends lost 5 bases at V and 6 bases at J; junction bases unmatched: 4. The germline gives CDR1 LNHDA, CDR2 SQIVND (reference sequence). The CDR3 region is CASSPWTGDGYTF. The CDR3 DNA reads as TGTGCCAGTAGTCCGTGGACAGGGGATGGCTACACCTTC.

This clonotype was found many times. The chain employs TRBV28 and TRBJ1-5, with TRBD1 identical over 8 bases. Losses at the gene ends were 6 bases for V and 6 bases for J; bases not matched to a gene: 7. The CDR3 has 14 residues. Germline CDR1 MDHEN, CDR2 SYDVKM. The DNA for the CDR3 is TGTGCCAGCAGGTGGACAGGGATGGGTCAGCCCCAGCATTTT. Translating it yields CASRWTGMGQPQHF.

This clonotype showed up many times. J is TRBJ2-7 and V is TRBV28, with 12 bases that match TRBD1. Trimming cost V 3 bases and J 0 bases; bases outside gene matches: 3. In germline, CDR1 is MDHEN, CDR2 SYDVKM. The CDR3 consists of 16 residues. CDR3 in DNA: TGTGCCAGCAGTTTGGGGACAGGGGGCTACTCCTACGAGCAGTACTTC. Protein: CASSLGTGGYSYEQYF.

Many counts were recorded for this clonotype. The V and J genes are TRBV7-2 and TRBJ2-1; 9 nucleotides match TRBD2. The CDR3 contains 19 residues. Germline V CDR1 and CDR2: SGHTA, FQGNSA. Trimming cost V 0 bases and J 0 bases; bases outside gene matches: 9. The CDR3 bases are TGTGCCAGCAGCTTAGCGGTACGTCTAGCGGGATCCTCCTACAATGAGCAGTTCTTC. Translated: CASSLAVRLAGSSYNEQFF.

This clonotype occurred many times. This chain connects TRBV27 to TRBJ1-1, with TRBD1 as a possible D gene (5 bases). Trimming pared 4 bases from V and 2 bases from J, leaving 11 bases between. CDR3 size: 14 residues. Germline lookup yields CDR1 MNHEY and CDR2 SMNVEV (reference sequence). The CDR3, as DNA: TGTGCCAGCAGTTCCCGACAGTCTAACACTGAAGCTTTCTTT. This sequence encodes CASSSRQSNTEAFF.

This clonotype appeared many times. The DNA for the CDR3 is TGTGCCAGCAGTTCAGCGGGATTTGCAGATACGCAGTATTTT. Protein product: CASSSAGFADTQYF. The rearrangement uses TRBV28 and TRBJ2-3, with 7 bases lining up with TRBD2. This CDR3 region has 14 residues. Germline lookup yields CDR1 MDHEN and CDR2 SYDVKM. The junction had 5 bases not matched to a gene; V was cut back by 4 bases and J by 4 bases.

This clonotype was found once. The J gene is TRBJ2-2, the V gene TRBV7-9; the D gene is possibly TRBD2 (5 bases). Germline lookup yields CDR1 SEHNR and CDR2 FQNEAQ (reference sequence). This CDR3 has 16 amino acids. The V end lost 2 bases, the J end lost 3 bases, and 13 bases lay between the germline ends. The CDR3 spells CASSLRGVRDTGELFF. The CDR3 DNA reads as TGTGCCAGCAGCTTAAGAGGTGTGAGGGACACCGGGGAGCTGTTTTTT. The full variable domain, in which reference TRBV7-9 and TRBJ2-2 provide the parts outside the CDR3, is DTGVSQNPRHKITKRGQNVTFRCDPISEHNRLYWYRQTLGQGPEFLTYFQNEAQLEKSRLLSDRFSAERPKGSFSTLEIQRTEQGDSAMYLCASSLRGVRDTGELFFGEGSRLTVL.

The V gene is TRBV28, the J gene TRBJ1-6, with 8 bases matching TRBD1. CDR3 length equals 17 residues. Trimming cost V 4 bases and J 19 bases; bases outside gene matches: 24. CDR1 MDHEN and CDR2 SYDVKM come from the germline V gene. CDR3 bases: TGTGCCAGCAGTTCCTCCGTTTACCAGGGGGCCCTCTCACTACGGCACTTT. The encoded protein is CASSSSVYQGALSLRHF.

Comment on this clonotype: With a much larger clone just one base away, this may be a read error. V is TRBV20-1 and J is TRBJ1-5, with D hard to call. CDR1 is DFQATT, CDR2 SNEGSKA, per germline (reference sequence). This CDR3 is built from 14 residues. The CDR3 sequence is CSATHDMSTQPQHF. In nucleotides, the CDR3 is TGCAGTGCTACACACGACATGAGCACTCAGCCCCAGCATTTT.

This clonotype showed up many times. The chain links TRBV28 to TRBJ2-1; 7 nucleotides agree with TRBD2. The CDR3 consists of 15 residues. Germline V CDR1 and CDR2: MDHEN, SYDVKM. V shed 2 bases, J shed 3 bases, and the junction held 4 bases outside the gene matches. CDR3 coding DNA: TGTGCCAGCAGTTTAGTTGGGACTAACTACAATGAGCAGTTCTTC. As protein: CASSLVGTNYNEQFF.

This clonotype was observed at least ten times. The V call is TRBV7-9, the J call TRBJ2-3, with D uncertain. This CDR3 contains 12 residues. Trimming shortened V by 2 bases and J by 6 bases, and 6 bases separated the two germline ends. Germline V lookup: CDR1 SEHNR, CDR2 FQNEAQ (reference sequence). CDR3 in amino acids: CASSLNPDTQYF. The CDR3, as DNA: TGTGCCAGCAGCTTAAACCCCGATACGCAGTATTTT.

A few counts support this clonotype. J is TRBJ1-2 and V is TRBV19, with a possible D match to TRBD1 (5 bases). V was cut by 6 bases and J by 3 bases, with 14 bases left in between. CDR3 size: 14 residues. Germline assignment: CDR1 LNHDA and CDR2 SQIVND (reference sequence). Here the CDR3 DNA reads TGTGCCAGTAGCCGCGGGACTGAAGACTATGGCTACACCTTC. Its protein product is CASSRGTEDYGYTF.

The CDR3 coding sequence is TGTGCCAGCTCCCCAAAAAACCCCAACTACGAGCAGTACTTC. It encodes CASSPKNPNYEQYF. The chain employs TRBV18 and TRBJ2-7; D ambiguous. Germline loops: CDR1 KGHSH, CDR2 LQKENI. Trimming removed 6 bases at V and 3 bases at J, with 15 bases between. The CDR3 extends over 14 amino acids.

The chain uses TRBV12-5 and TRBJ1-3; TRBD1 might be the D (6 bases). Germline V gene lookup returns CDR1 LGHNT and CDR2 FRNRAP. Trimming pared 1 base from V and 4 bases from J, leaving 17 bases between. There are 17 residues in the CDR3. CDR3 sequence reads: CASGLGTGWQIGNTIYF. In nucleotides, the CDR3 is TGTGCTAGTGGTTTGGGAACAGGGTGGCAAATCGGAAACACCATATATTTT.

This clonotype occurred many times. The V and J genes are TRBV11-2 and TRBJ2-5; D is unclear. This CDR3 region has 14 residues. Deletions cut 1 base from V and 2 bases from J, with 8 bases between. The germline V gene has CDR1 SGHAT and CDR2 FQNNGV. CDR3 sequence reads: CASSLGHAQETQYF. CDR3 nucleotide sequence: TGTGCCAGCAGCTTAGGGCATGCTCAAGAGACCCAGTACTTC.

The chain carries TRBV6-1 and TRBJ1-2; the match to TRBD1 covers 8 bases. CDR1 is MNHNS and CDR2 is SASEGT in the germline V gene. After removal of 3 bases from V and 8 bases from J, the junction contained 8 bases not matched to a gene. The CDR3 sequence is 14 residues long. The CDR3 loop is CASSDSDRAMGYTF. The CDR3 DNA sequence: TGTGCCAGCAGTGATTCGGACAGGGCAATGGGCTACACCTTC.

This clonotype appeared many times. The chain couples TRBV7-6 to TRBJ2-2, with D perhaps TRBD2 (5 bases). Trimming removed 5 bases from V and 6 bases from J, with 19 bases in between. The CDR3 spans 16 residues. The germline CDR1 and CDR2 sequences are SGHVS and FNYEAQ. The CDR3 DNA reads as TGTGCCAGCAGCCAGTACAGCGGCCACGCATCCGGGGAGCTGTTTTTT. This gives the protein CASSQYSGHASGELFF.

V and J are TRBV4-1 and TRBJ2-2, with TRBD2 as a possible D gene (6 bases). Germline V gene sequence: CDR1 MGHRA, CDR2 YSYEKL. The CDR3 runs to 15 residues. V gave up 2 bases and J gave up 5 bases, with 12 bases separating them. This CDR3 is CASSQLGGRTGELFF. The CDR3, as DNA: TGCGCCAGCAGCCAACTCGGAGGGAGAACCGGGGAGCTGTTTTTT.

This clonotype was recorded many times. The chain has TRBV7-2 and TRBJ2-1; D not resolved. The CDR3 consists of 14 residues. V gave up 5 bases and J gave up 4 bases, with 12 bases separating them. CDR1 SGHTA and CDR2 FQGNSA come from the germline V gene. Written as DNA, the CDR3 is TGTGCCAGCAGCCCCAACGAGGATTACAATGAGCAGTTCTTC. This encodes CASSPNEDYNEQFF.

The chain employs TRBV6-9 and TRBJ1-5, with a weak D call TRBD1 (5 bases). Per the germline V gene, CDR1 is MNHGY and CDR2 is SVAAGI. The V gene lost 4 bases and the J gene lost 3 bases, with 16 bases spanning the gap. The CDR3 has 16 amino acids. CDR3 in DNA: TGTGCCAGCAGTTTCCGACAGACCCATAACAATCAGCCCCAGCATTTT. Encoded protein: CASSFRQTHNNQPQHF.

The table lists this clonotype with many counts. The DNA for the CDR3 is TGCAGTGCCTATCAGGCTAGCGGATTCTACGAGCAGTACTTC. It specifies CSAYQASGFYEQYF. The chain links TRBV20-1 to TRBJ2-7; 7 bases are a match to TRBD2. The CDR3 extends over 14 amino acids. Losses at the gene ends were 6 bases for V and 3 bases for J; bases not matched to a gene: 11. CDR1 and CDR2 (germline): DFQATT, SNEGSKA (reference sequence).

This clonotype was observed at least ten times. The V and J genes are TRBV20-1 and TRBJ2-5; 9 positions match TRBD1. Looked up from germline, CDR1 is DFQATT and CDR2 is SNEGSKA (reference sequence). The trim removed 5 bases at V and 7 bases at J, leaving 2 bases unmatched. The CDR3 extends over 11 amino acids. The CDR3 DNA follows: TGCAGTGCTTCACAGGGGGCGACCCAGTACTTC. It yields the protein CSASQGATQYF.

This clonotype was picked up many times. The rearrangement uses TRBV18 and TRBJ2-5; D remains ambiguous. V lost 2 bases, J lost 5 bases, and 12 bases lay in between. This CDR3 spans 14 amino acids. Germline values: CDR1 KGHSH, CDR2 LQKENI. CDR3 amino acids: CASSPELAGETQYF. The CDR3 DNA is TGTGCCAGCTCACCAGAATTAGCTGGGGAGACCCAGTACTTC.

The table lists this clonotype with many counts. The chain combines TRBV28 with TRBJ2-1; TRBD1 matches at 10 bases. J lost 8 bases, V lost 7 bases, and 8 bases had no gene match. The CDR3 loop spans 14 amino acids. The germline V gene encodes CDR1 MDHEN and CDR2 SYDVKM. The CDR3 DNA reads as TGTGCCAGCACCACCGGGACAGGGGTGTATGAGCAGTTCTTC. Amino acid sequence: CASTTGTGVYEQFF.

This clonotype was observed at least ten times. This chain links TRBV20-1 with TRBJ2-1; D may be TRBD2 (6 bases). V dropped 7 bases and J dropped 7 bases, with 14 bases sitting between them. Germline V lookup: CDR1 DFQATT, CDR2 SNEGSKA (reference sequence). The CDR3 contains 12 residues. CDR3 in DNA: TGCAGTGGGGGTCGCGGGGAAAATGAGCAGTTCTTC. This codes for CSGGRGENEQFF.

The chain employs TRBV15 and TRBJ1-1; the D gene is possibly TRBD1 (5 bases). Germline CDR1 and CDR2: LNHNV and YYDKDF (reference sequence). The V and J ends lost 0 bases and 0 bases respectively, with 23 bases between them. The CDR3 runs to 20 residues. The CDR3 loop reads CATSRDRWRTITEMNTEAFF. The CDR3 DNA reads TGTGCCACCAGCAGAGATAGGTGGCGGACAATAACGGAGATGAACACTGAAGCTTTCTTT.